This paragraph reports one T cell receptor beta chain. Its specificity is unknown. This sample is drawn from a study of beta chain features in type 1 diabetes. Overall study: Examination covered around 98 million sorted cells spanning all samples. Points from the study as a whole: The study notes PCR might favor shorter templates equally in patients and controls. People with Type 1 diabetes carried modestly yet significantly shorter TCRB CDR3s in all four CD4+ subsets. Within patients, naive, central memory and Treg TCRB repertoires seemed more similar than within healthy donors. Type 1 diabetes patients had fewer VDJ junction insertions and more deletions.

Reverse transcribing all isolated RNA meant expressed TCRB transcripts were sequenced. Method: immunoSEQ multiplex PCR; TCRdb's copy keeps in-frame clones and lacks some. Among a few hundred thousand clones listed, approximately 16% were seen once. V was pared by 2 bases and J by 2 bases, with 7 bases of the junction left unmatched. CDR3 length: 18 residues. In germline, CDR1 is LNHNV, CDR2 YYDKDF (reference sequence). Source material: naive CD4+ T cells from blood. V usage is TRBV15 and J usage is TRBJ2-1; 12 bases align to TRBD2. The TCR originated in a young man with type 1 diabetes. CDR3 nucleotides: TGTGCCACCAGCAGACCCGACCTAGCGGGAGGGCCCTACAATGAGCAGTTCTTC. Translation gives CATSRPDLAGGPYNEQFF.